This TCR beta chain was recovered during a study of shared clonotypes between healthy human individuals. The CDR3 loop spans 13 amino acids. The V gene end was trimmed by 5 bases and the J gene end by 5 bases; junction bases not matched to a gene: 4. Germline loops: CDR1 MNHEY, CDR2 SVGAGI. Template for every sorted-subset replicate PCR totaled about 0.2 ug DNA, some 30,000 T cell genomes. Data came from immunoSEQ multiplex PCR; TCRdb stores just in-frame clones and leaves some out. The sample has 2,500,000 or so clones; around 94% are singletons. Comment on this clone: This sample includes further DNA sequences coding for the same CDR3.

The clonotype originates from a man aged 18-30 years in good health. V usage is TRBV6-5 and J usage is TRBJ2-7, with TRBD1 matching over 9 bases. The specimen was naive CD4+ T cells sorted from blood. Specified subset: CD45RA+ positively selected. Here the CDR3 reads CASSRDRDHEQYF. CDR3 bases: TGTGCCAGCAGTCGGGACAGGGACCACGAGCAGTACTTC.